The clone carrying this T cell receptor (beta chain) appeared a few times. The antigen remains undetermined. This entry comes from a study of identifying expanded T cells in peripheral blood. Using immunoSEQ multiplex PCR, the repertoire was profiled, and TCRdb retains in-frame clones only, with some absent. In the table there are about 52,000 clones, 65% to 90% of which are singletons. Overall study results and limits: Over two and four weeks, about 16.4 and 19 clones changed, versus roughly 1.1 between replicates. Variance in clone template counts between approximately 2-week samples significantly increased with total template count across all healthy donors.

Sequencing was done on a sample of blood. The source of this sequence is a person aged 18 to 69 in good health.

In DNA form, the CDR3 reads TGTGCCAGCAGTAAGGGGAGTGTAGGGAAGGGCTACACCTTC. It encodes CASSKGSVGKGYTF. This chain joins TRBV2 and TRBJ1-2; D perhaps matches TRBD1 (5 bases). The V gene's germline CDR1 is SNHLY and CDR2 FYNNEI. The ends were cut back, 5 bases at V and 8 bases at J, with 18 bases in the middle. There are 14 residues in the CDR3.